Sequencing of this TCR beta chain was carried out in a study of shared clonotypes between healthy human individuals. Per germline, CDR1 MNHEY and CDR2 SVGAGI. The CDR3 sequence is 12 residues long. V dropped 4 bases and J dropped 2 bases, with 5 bases sitting between them. It was at deep level that the assay was run. Sequencing was performed with immunoSEQ multiplex PCR; in TCRdb, only in-frame clones are kept and a portion is missing. This sample carries some 2.4 million clones, more than 85% of them seen once, and the ten largest clones take 0.35% to 0.45%. This receptor was identified in a man younger than 35 in good health. Some clones in this sample may be carry-over from other donors' samples. Sample: naive CD4+ T cells from PBMCs. Documented subset: CD45RA+ positively selected. The chain links TRBV6-5 to TRBJ1-1; D gene uncertain. CDR3 sequence reads: CASSLQNTEAFF. CDR3 nucleotides: TGTGCCAGCAGTTTACAAAACACTGAAGCTTTCTTT.